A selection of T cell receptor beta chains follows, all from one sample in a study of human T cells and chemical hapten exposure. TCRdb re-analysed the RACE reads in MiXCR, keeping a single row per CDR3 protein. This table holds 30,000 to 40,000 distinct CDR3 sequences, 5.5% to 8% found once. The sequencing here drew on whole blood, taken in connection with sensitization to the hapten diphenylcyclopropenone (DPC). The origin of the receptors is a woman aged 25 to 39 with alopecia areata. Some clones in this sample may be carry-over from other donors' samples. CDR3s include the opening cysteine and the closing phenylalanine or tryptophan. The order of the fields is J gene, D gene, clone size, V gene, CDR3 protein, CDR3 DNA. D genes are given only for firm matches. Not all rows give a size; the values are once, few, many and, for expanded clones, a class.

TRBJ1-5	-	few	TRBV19	CASSMGQGFNQPQHF	TGTGCCAGTAGTATGGGGCAGGGATTTAATCAGCCCCAGCATTTT
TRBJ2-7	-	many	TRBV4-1	CASSQAGEAYEQYF	TGCGCCAGCAGCCAAGCAGGCGAAGCCTACGAGCAGTACTTC
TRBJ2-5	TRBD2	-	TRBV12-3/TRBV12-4	CASRMTSEATQYF	TGTGCCAGCAGGATGACTAGCGAGGCGACCCAGTACTTC
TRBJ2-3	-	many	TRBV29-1	CSVAPRSSDTQYF	TGCAGCGTTGCCCCCCGAAGTTCAGATACGCAGTATTTT
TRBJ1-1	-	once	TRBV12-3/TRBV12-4	CASRYTGLNTEAFF	TGTGCCAGCAGGTACACAGGGTTGAACACTGAAGCTTTCTTT
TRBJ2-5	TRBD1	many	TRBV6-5	CASSLREGGETQYF	TGTGCCAGCAGTCTCAGGGAAGGGGGCGAGACCCAGTACTTC
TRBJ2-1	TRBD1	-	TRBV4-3	CASSQEPRDSKFF	TGCGCCAGCAGCCAAGAGCCCCGGGACAGTAAGTTCTTC
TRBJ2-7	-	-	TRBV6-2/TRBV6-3	CASSLAPYEQYF	TGTGCCAGCAGCCTAGCCCCCTACGAGCAGTACTTC
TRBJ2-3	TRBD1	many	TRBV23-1	CASSQSNPPGTGAPDTQYF	TGCGCCAGCAGTCAATCGAATCCACCGGGGACAGGTGCCCCAGATACGCAGTATTTT
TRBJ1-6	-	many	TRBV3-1	CASSQDGIDSLNSPLHF	TGTGCCAGCAGCCAAGACGGGATTGACAGTCTGAATTCACCCCTCCACTTT
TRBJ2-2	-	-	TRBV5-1	CASSWTSRGLPNTGELFF	TGCGCCAGCAGCTGGACCTCCCGGGGGCTACCGAACACCGGGGAGCTGTTTTTT
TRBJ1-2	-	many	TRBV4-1	CASSQDVGVYGYTF	TGCGCCAGCAGCCAAGATGTGGGGGTCTATGGCTACACCTTC
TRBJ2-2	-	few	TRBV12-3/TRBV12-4	CASKRPGEDTGELFF	TGTGCCAGCAAGCGCCCCGGGGAAGACACCGGGGAGCTGTTTTTT
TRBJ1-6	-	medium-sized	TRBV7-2	CASSLDGYNSPLHF	TGTGCCAGCAGCTTAGACGGATATAATTCACCCCTCCACTTT